This T cell receptor beta chain was captured in a study of CD8 T cells in Susac syndrome. RNA amounts of 0.5 to 1 ug underwent reverse transcription with random hexamers. TCRdb called the immunoSEQ multiplex PCR reads again in MiXCR, with one record for every CDR3 protein. The sample records 150,000 to 160,000 distinct CDR3 sequences, around 95% being singletons. The CDR3 covers 16 residues. V gave up 6 bases and J gave up 2 bases; unmatched junction bases: 7. Germline values: CDR1 MNHNS, CDR2 SASEGT. The TCR sequence derives from a human donor with multiple sclerosis. Sequencing was carried out using CD8+ T cells from PBMCs. The rearrangement links TRBV6-1 to TRBJ2-3, with TRBD2 matching 11 bases. The DNA of the CDR3 is TGTGCCAGCAGGCTCACTAGCGGGGGTTACACAGATACGCAGTATTTT. Amino acid sequence: CASRLTSGGYTDTQYF.